The 29 T cell receptor beta chains reported below all come from one sample, sequenced in a study of graft-versus-host responses after intestinal transplantation. Some clones are missing from TCRdb's copy, which holds only in-frame ones; the method was immunoSEQ multiplex PCR. The sample has some 150,000 clones, nearly 95% seen once. These receptors' antigens are unknown. The material was unstimulated CD4+ T cells sorted from spleen or lymph node cells, obtained before intestinal transplant. All receptors come from a human donor who received an intestinal transplant.

The V call is TRBV5-1, the J call TRBJ2-7; D is undetermined. Trimming stripped 0 bases from V and 6 bases from J, with 7 bases between. CDR1 and CDR2 from the germline V gene are SGHRS and YFSETQ. The CDR3 has 12 residues. This CDR3 is CASSLERGEQYF. The DNA for the CDR3 is TGCGCCAGCAGCTTGGAGCGCGGCGAGCAGTACTTC.

V is TRBV19 and J is TRBJ2-5; no clear D. Per the germline V gene, CDR1 is LNHDA and CDR2 is SQIVND (reference sequence). The CDR3 contains 12 residues. The V gene lost 3 bases and the J gene lost 5 bases, with 7 bases spanning the gap. The CDR3 DNA follows: TGTGCCAGTAGTATCGGAAGCGAGACCCAGTACTTC. Protein product: CASSIGSETQYF.

The gene calls are TRBV4-2 and TRBJ1-1; 8 nucleotides match TRBD1. The CDR3 is 17 residues long. J lost 1 base, V lost 3 bases, and 10 bases had no gene match. Germline V lookup: CDR1 LGHNA, CDR2 YNFKEQ. CDR3 residues: CASSQLRSGQANTEAFF. In DNA form, the CDR3 reads TGTGCCAGCAGCCAGCTACGTTCGGGACAGGCGAACACTGAAGCTTTCTTT.

The J gene is TRBJ1-1, the V gene TRBV2, with D hard to call. Germline V gene sequence: CDR1 SNHLY, CDR2 FYNNEI. The CDR3 has 13 residues. The V gene lost 7 bases and the J gene lost 5 bases, with 14 bases spanning the gap. The CDR3 DNA sequence: TGTGCCAGCATTGAGGGAGCCCGTACTGAAGCTTTCTTT. Residues: CASIEGARTEAFF.

The J gene is TRBJ2-2, the V gene TRBV4-1; D may be TRBD1 (6 bases). There are 17 residues in the CDR3. CDR1 is MGHRA and CDR2 is YSYEKL in the germline V gene. V was shortened by 4 bases and J by 4 bases, with 19 bases between the two germline ends. The CDR3 sequence is CASSPNSQGPGTGELFF. The CDR3 bases are TGCGCCAGCAGCCCGAATTCGCAGGGGCCGGGCACCGGGGAGCTGTTTTTT.

The rearrangement links TRBV12-2 to TRBJ2-7; the table's D call, TRBD2, has no DNA check behind it. TRBV12-2 is reported as a pseudogene. The CDR3 sequence is 17 residues long. CDR3 sequence (DNA): TGTGCAAGTCGCTTATTAGGACTAGCGCGGCCGTGGGGCGAGCAGTACTTC. This translates into CASRLLGLARPWGEQYF.

This chain uses TRBV15 with TRBJ1-3; D may be TRBD1 (6 bases). Trimming cost V 7 bases and J 2 bases, with 15 bases left between them. The CDR3 spans 15 residues. Germline V gene lookup returns CDR1 LNHNV and CDR2 YYDKDF (reference sequence). The CDR3 DNA reads as TGTGCCACCAAGGGGGACGGGAGGCCTGGAAACACCATATATTTT. The encoded protein is CATKGDGRPGNTIYF.

V is TRBV15 and J is TRBJ1-5; 8 nucleotides agree with TRBD1. The CDR3 covers 17 residues. After removal of 1 base from V and 2 bases from J, the junction contained 7 bases not matched to a gene. Germline CDR1 LNHNV, CDR2 YYDKDF (reference sequence). The CDR3 DNA is TGTGCCACCAGCAGAGGCCGGACAGGGTTAGGCAATCAGCCCCAGCATTTT. Its protein product is CATSRGRTGLGNQPQHF. The full variable domain, with the rest looked up from reference TRBV15 and TRBJ1-5, is DAMVIQNPRYQVTQFGKPVTLSCSQTLNHNVMYWYQQKSSQAPKLLFHYYDKDFNNEADTPDNFQSRRPNTSFCFLDIRSPGLGDTAMYLCATSRGRTGLGNQPQHFGDGTRLSIL.

The chain combines TRBV6-1 with TRBJ1-1, with no clear D. Germline lookup yields CDR1 MNHNS and CDR2 SASEGT. This CDR3 is 17 amino acids long. Trimming pared 1 base from V and 1 base from J, leaving 16 bases between. The CDR3 spells CASSEGGSGWANTEAFF. CDR3 DNA: TGTGCCAGCAGTGAAGGAGGAAGTGGGTGGGCGAACACTGAAGCTTTCTTT.

The rearrangement links TRBV7-2 to TRBJ2-7; TRBD2 matches at 11 bases. Germline loops: CDR1 SGHTA, CDR2 FQGNSA. V lost 4 bases and J lost 6; bases outside the gene matches: 8. The CDR3 extends over 15 amino acids. The CDR3 nucleotides read TGTGCCAGCAGCTCCGTAGCGGGAGGGGGCGGCGAGCAGTACTTC. It codes for CASSSVAGGGGEQYF. The variable domain in full, completed from reference TRBV7-2 and TRBJ2-7, reads GAGVSQSPSNKVTEKGKDVELRCDPISGHTALYWYRQSLGQGLEFLIYFQGNSAPDKSGLPSDRFSAERTGGSVSTLTIQRTQQEDSAVYLCASSSVAGGGGEQYFGPGTRLTVT.

This chain connects TRBV4-1 to TRBJ2-5, with D possibly matching TRBD1 (8 bases). The CDR3 consists of 14 residues. CDR1 is MGHRA, CDR2 YSYEKL, per germline. Trimming took 3 bases from V and 5 from J, leaving 13 bases between them. The CDR3 reads CASSHDRGGETQYF. The CDR3 nucleotides are TGCGCCAGCAGCCATGACAGGGGAGGGGAGACCCAGTACTTC.

The chain has TRBV28 and TRBJ2-6; maybe TRBD2 (7 bases). Per germline, CDR1 MDHEN and CDR2 SYDVKM. The germline V and J ends were trimmed by 11 bases and 2 bases, with 13 bases remaining between them. The CDR3 sequence is 14 residues long. The CDR3 region is CASTGGAGANVLTF. In nucleotides, the CDR3 is TGTGCCTCCACGGGGGGCGCTGGGGCCAACGTCCTGACTTTC.

This clone came up once. J is TRBJ2-5 and V is TRBV11-2; 8 bases match TRBD2. The end of the DNA aligns better with TRBJ2-7, so the J call may be wrong. Germline loops: CDR1 SGHAT, CDR2 FQNNGV. The CDR3 is made up of 15 amino acids. The CDR3 here is CASSFQRESGYEQYF. The CDR3 nucleotides are TGTGCCAGCAGCTTCCAGCGGGAGTCTGGGTACGAGCAGTACTTC.

The V call is TRBV28, the J call TRBJ1-1; D not certain. V gave up 4 bases and J gave up 7 bases, with 25 bases separating them. Germline V CDR1 and CDR2: MDHEN, SYDVKM. The CDR3 runs to 17 residues. In DNA form, the CDR3 reads TGTGCCAGCAGTTATACCTGGTTGTCGGGTAAAGACGGTGAAGCTTTCTTT. It is translated as CASSYTWLSGKDGEAFF.

J is TRBJ2-1 and V is TRBV9, with a tentative D call TRBD1 (6 bases). The CDR3 consists of 13 residues. The germline V and J ends were trimmed by 2 bases and 8 bases, with 11 bases remaining between them. Per the germline V gene, CDR1 is SGDLS and CDR2 is YYNGEE. The CDR3 DNA reads as TGTGCCAGCAGCGTCGTACAGGGTCATGAGCAGTTCTTC. This encodes CASSVVQGHEQFF.

This clone was found once. The rearrangement links TRBV11-2 to TRBJ2-1; D uncertain. Per the germline V gene, CDR1 is SGHAT and CDR2 is FQNNGV. The length of the CDR3 is 15 residues. V gave up 7 bases and J gave up 6 bases, with 19 bases separating them. The CDR3 protein is CASKPAFTGPNEQFF. In DNA, the CDR3 is TGTGCCAGCAAACCAGCATTCACCGGACCCAATGAGCAGTTCTTC.

The chain employs TRBV10-3 and TRBJ2-1, with D maybe TRBD2 (6 bases). The germline gives CDR1 ENHRY, CDR2 SYGVKD. The CDR3 loop spans 15 amino acids. Trimming cost V 4 bases and J 0 bases, with 10 bases left between them. CDR3: CAISAAGSSYNEQFF. CDR3 nucleotide sequence: TGTGCCATCAGTGCAGCGGGCAGCTCCTACAATGAGCAGTTCTTC.

This chain joins TRBV6-1 and TRBJ2-5; 11 bases fit TRBD2. V trimming: 6 bases; J trimming: 3 bases; junction bases outside the gene matches: 3. Looked up from germline, CDR1 is MNHNS and CDR2 is SASEGT. The CDR3 has 14 residues. The CDR3 reads CASSPTSGEETQYF. CDR3 sequence (DNA): TGTGCCAGCAGCCCGACTAGCGGGGAAGAGACCCAGTACTTC.

The CDR3 reads CAINPGQEIFMNTGELFF. CDR3 DNA: TGTGCCATCAACCCGGGACAGGAGATCTTTATGAACACCGGGGAGCTGTTTTTT. This sequence joins TRBV10-3 and TRBJ2-2; 8 positions match TRBD1. The length of the CDR3 is 18 residues. Trimming cost V 7 bases and J 1 base; bases outside gene matches: 14. Germline V gene sequence: CDR1 ENHRY, CDR2 SYGVKD.

The CDR3 sequence is CASSPRWTGPEKLFF. DNA for the CDR3: TGTGCCAGCAGCCCGCGTTGGACAGGGCCGGAAAAACTGTTTTTT. The chain employs TRBV5-5 and TRBJ1-4; 8 positions match TRBD1. Per the germline V gene, CDR1 is SGHKS and CDR2 is YYEKEE (reference sequence). Losses at the gene ends were 4 bases for V and 8 bases for J; bases not matched to a gene: 10. CDR3 length: 15 amino acids.

The V call is TRBV7-3, the J call TRBJ1-1; no clear D gene. CDR1 is SGHTA, CDR2 FQGTGA, per germline. V dropped 2 bases and J dropped 1 base, with 8 bases sitting between them. This CDR3 spans 14 amino acids. The CDR3 region is CASSLGGSNTEAFF. In DNA, the CDR3 is TGTGCCAGCAGCTTAGGCGGTTCGAACACTGAAGCTTTCTTT.

This clone was seen only once. The chain carries TRBV7-9 and TRBJ2-5; D ambiguous. The CDR3 consists of 15 residues. V was clipped by 7 bases and J by 5 bases, with 20 bases between them. Germline V CDR1 and CDR2: SEHNR, FQNEAQ (reference sequence). The CDR3 sequence: CASNLGHTPSETQYF. The CDR3 nucleotides read TGTGCCAGCAATTTAGGCCACACTCCCTCGGAGACCCAGTACTTC.

The rearrangement links TRBV2 to TRBJ1-4; 8 nucleotides agree with TRBD1. The CDR3 length is 14 residues. The ends lost 11 bases at V and 2 bases at J; junction bases unmatched: 7. CDR1 and CDR2 from the germline V gene are SNHLY and FYNNEI. Here the CDR3 reads CAGGQGATNEKLFF. The DNA for the CDR3 is TGTGCCGGGGGGCAGGGGGCGACTAATGAAAAACTGTTTTTT.

This clone was observed a handful of times. The genes are TRBV27 and TRBJ1-3, with a tentative D call TRBD1 (5 bases). The CDR3 loop spans 14 amino acids. V lost 5 bases and J 0 bases, leaving 8 bases between the germline ends. The germline V gene encodes CDR1 MNHEY and CDR2 SMNVEV (reference sequence). The CDR3 nucleotides are TGTGCCAGCAGTACGGGGCTCTCTGGAAACACCATATATTTT. Its protein is CASSTGLSGNTIYF.

This clone appeared a few times. The chain links TRBV6-5 to TRBJ2-7, with 7 positions matching TRBD2. Germline values: CDR1 MNHEY, CDR2 SVGAGI. V was pared by 6 bases and J by 2 bases, with 4 bases of the junction left unmatched. The CDR3 totals 13 residues. CDR3 bases: TGTGCCAGCAGGGCTAGCGGTACCTACGAGCAGTACTTC. It encodes CASRASGTYEQYF.

J is TRBJ2-1 and V is TRBV5-1; 10 bases align to TRBD2. The CDR3 runs 15 residues. The germline CDR1 and CDR2 sequences are SGHRS and YFSETQ. The junction had 9 bases not matched to a gene; V was cut back by 4 bases and J by 8 bases. The CDR3 region has the DNA TGCGCCAGCAGCGAACCTAGCGGGAGTTTTGATGAGCAGTTCTTC. Translation: CASSEPSGSFDEQFF. Complete variable domain (other parts from reference TRBV5-1 and TRBJ2-1): KAGVTQTPRYLIKTRGQQVTLSCSPISGHRSVSWYQQTPGQGLQFLFEYFSETQRNKGNFPGRFSGRQFSNSRSEMNVSTLELGDSALYLCASSEPSGSFDEQFFGPGTRLTVL.

The rearrangement links TRBV7-3 to TRBJ2-1, with TRBD2 matching over 9 bases. The germline CDR1 and CDR2 sequences are SGHTA and FQGTGA. The V gene end was trimmed by 2 bases and the J gene end by 9 bases; junction bases not matched to a gene: 11. There are 16 residues in the CDR3. The CDR3 region is CASSLDLAGDVSEQFF. Written as DNA, the CDR3 is TGTGCCAGCAGCTTAGATTTAGCGGGAGATGTAAGTGAGCAGTTCTTC. Combining the CDR3 with reference TRBV7-3 and TRBJ2-1 gives the whole variable domain GAGVSQTPSNKVTEKGKYVELRCDPISGHTALYWYRQSLGQGPEFLIYFQGTGAADDSGLPNDRFFAVRPEGSVSTLKIQRTERGDSAVYLCASSLDLAGDVSEQFFGPGTRLTVL.

The V gene is TRBV28, the J gene TRBJ2-3; 8 bases align to TRBD2. The junction had 0 bases not matched to a gene; V was cut back by 4 bases and J by 3 bases. CDR1 and CDR2 from the germline V gene are MDHEN and SYDVKM. The CDR3 is 13 amino acids. This chain's CDR3 is CASSSGGTDTQYF. Here the CDR3 DNA reads TGTGCCAGCAGTTCGGGGGGGACAGATACGCAGTATTTT.

The V gene is TRBV28, the J gene TRBJ1-1; D remains unclear. V gave up 1 base and J gave up 1 base, with 7 bases separating them. The germline V gene encodes CDR1 MDHEN and CDR2 SYDVKM. CDR3 length equals 14 residues. CDR3 DNA sequence: TGTGCCAGCAGTTTATATTTGAGGAACACTGAAGCTTTCTTT. Its translation is CASSLYLRNTEAFF.